Below, 29 T cell receptor beta chains from the same sample are listed, as sequenced in a study of T cells after yellow fever vaccination. TCRdb independently ran MiXCR on the 5' RACE reads; one entry per CDR3 protein. The sample has under 300,000 distinct CDR3 sequences; 6% to 7.5% are singletons. This material consisted of CD4+ T cells sorted from PBMCs, taken 15 days after the yellow fever booster vaccination. The origin of the receptors is a man aged 25 to 40 who received the YFV17D yellow fever vaccine.

This chain uses TRBV6-1 with TRBJ1-2, with D perhaps matching TRBD1 (5 bases). The germline V gene has CDR1 MNHNS and CDR2 SASEGT. V gave up 6 bases and J gave up 6 bases, with 17 bases separating them. The CDR3 is 14 residues long. DNA of the CDR3: TGTGCCAGCAGCCAACTGCAGGGACGGAATGGCTACACCTTC. It codes for CASSQLQGRNGYTF.

The chain has TRBV7-2 and TRBJ1-5; TRBD1 matches at 8 bases. Per the germline V gene, CDR1 is SGHTA and CDR2 is FQGNSA. This CDR3 comprises 16 residues. The V segment lost 1 base and the J segment 6 bases; nucleotides outside the gene matches: 8. The CDR3 loop is CASSLGRGQGAQPQHF. CDR3 in DNA: TGTGCCAGCAGCTTAGGTAGAGGACAGGGCGCTCAGCCCCAGCATTTT.

This clonotype was picked up many times. This sequence joins TRBV5-1 and TRBJ2-1, with TRBD1 matching 7 bases. The CDR3 sequence is 15 residues long. The V segment lost 0 bases and the J segment 5 bases; nucleotides outside the gene matches: 5. Germline V CDR1 and CDR2: SGHRS, YFSETQ. The chain's CDR3 is CASSLVVTGNNEQFF. In nucleotides, the CDR3 is TGCGCCAGCAGCTTGGTTGTGACAGGGAACAATGAGCAGTTCTTC.

This clonotype was seen a handful of times. This chain links TRBV20-1 with TRBJ2-1, with 7 nucleotides matching TRBD2. The germline CDR1 and CDR2 sequences are DFQATT and SNEGSKA (reference sequence). The CDR3 has 15 amino acids. V was clipped by 4 bases and J by 3 bases; unmatched bases: 9. Written as DNA, the CDR3 is TGCAGTGCTAAACCCCTAACGGGAGGCTACAATGAGCAGTTCTTC. Translation gives CSAKPLTGGYNEQFF.

This clonotype was counted between two and nine times. The rearrangement links TRBV20-1 to TRBJ2-6; TRBD2 might be the D (6 bases). Germline V CDR1 and CDR2: DFQATT, SNEGSKA (reference sequence). V lost 5 bases, J lost 0 bases, and 17 bases lay in between. CDR3 length equals 17 residues. The CDR3, as DNA: TGCAGTGCTTACACCGGGAGTCCCACCTCTGGGGCCAACGTCCTGACTTTC. It codes for CSAYTGSPTSGANVLTF.

This clonotype was picked up many times. This chain connects TRBV11-2 to TRBJ2-1; 8 bases match TRBD2. Looked up from germline, CDR1 is SGHAT and CDR2 is FQNNGV. CDR3 length: 16 residues. V shed 6 bases and J 1 base; nucleotides not matched to a gene: 8. In DNA, the CDR3 is TGTGCCAGCAGTTTCAGGCGGGAGGATTCCTACAATGAGCAGTTCTTC. The encoded protein is CASSFRREDSYNEQFF.

This clonotype has only a few counts. The chain joins TRBV4-3 to TRBJ1-4; tentatively, D is TRBD1 (5 bases). The germline V gene has CDR1 LGHNA and CDR2 YSLEER. This CDR3 region has 15 residues. The V gene lost 0 bases and the J gene lost 10 bases, with 15 bases spanning the gap. CDR3 bases: TGCGCCAGCAGCCAAGAGATCGGTCAGAGGGGAAAACTGTTTTTT. Translation gives CASSQEIGQRGKLFF.

This clonotype was seen at least ten times. The V gene is TRBV12-3 or TRBV12-4, the J gene TRBJ2-1, with D unresolved. The length of the CDR3 is 16 residues. Trimming removed 3 bases at V and 0 bases at J, with 12 bases between. CDR3 sequence (DNA): TGTGCCAGCAGTTTCATGGCAGGCGGCTCCTACAATGAGCAGTTCTTC. Amino acids: CASSFMAGGSYNEQFF.

Comments on this clonotype: A clone one base away is much larger, so this may be a read error. This sequence joins TRBV28 and TRBJ2-7; 9 nucleotides match TRBD1. The germline gives CDR1 MDHEN, CDR2 SYDVKM. The length of the CDR3 is 15 residues. The ends lost 5 bases at V and 2 bases at J; junction bases unmatched: 7. The CDR3 is CASSRTGGATYEQYF. CDR3 DNA sequence: TGTGCCAGCAGTCGAACAGGGGGCGCGACCTACGAGCAGTACTTC.

This clonotype has ten or more counts. This sequence joins TRBV6-2 or TRBV6-3 and TRBJ2-3, with 8 bases aligning to TRBD1. The CDR3 has 13 amino acids. Germline trimming cut 8 bases from V and 3 bases from J; bases unmatched to any gene: 4. Germline loops: CDR1 MNHEY, CDR2 SVGEGT. The CDR3 DNA reads TGTGCCAGCTTTCGACAGGGGACAGATACGCAGTATTTT. Its translation: CASFRQGTDTQYF.

This clonotype came up many times. V is TRBV29-1 and J is TRBJ2-7; D remains unclear. Trimming shortened V by 4 bases and J by 0 bases, and 10 bases separated the two germline ends. The CDR3 has 13 residues. Germline assignment: CDR1 SQVTM and CDR2 ANQGSEA. CDR3: CSVARPSSYEQYF. CDR3 sequence (DNA): TGCAGCGTTGCCAGGCCGAGCTCCTACGAGCAGTACTTC.

This clonotype was counted a few times. The genes are TRBV12-3 or TRBV12-4 and TRBJ2-1; perhaps D is TRBD1 or TRBD2 (5 bases each). The CDR3 is 17 amino acids. Trimming took off 5 bases at V and 0 bases at J, with 17 bases between the two ends. The CDR3 DNA sequence: TGTGCCAGCAGTACTACGGTGGGGACGAGCTCCTACAATGAGCAGTTCTTC. Translation gives CASSTTVGTSSYNEQFF.

The chain employs TRBV5-5 and TRBJ2-2; TRBD1 is a possible D gene (5 bases). This CDR3 is built from 13 residues. V lost 9 bases to trimming and J lost 7 bases, with 16 bases between them. The germline V gene has CDR1 SGHKS and CDR2 YYEKEE (reference sequence). CDR3: CAIGPGRIGELFF. Written as DNA, the CDR3 is TGTGCCATCGGCCCAGGGCGCATCGGGGAGCTGTTTTTT.

This clonotype was seen a handful of times. This rearrangement joins TRBV12-3 or TRBV12-4 to TRBJ1-1; no definite D call. This CDR3 is built from 12 residues. Trimming left V 4 bases short and J 0 bases short, with 3 bases between. CDR3 DNA: TGTGCCAGCAGTTATTTGAACACTGAAGCTTTCTTT. Translating it yields CASSYLNTEAFF.

The J gene is TRBJ2-1, the V gene TRBV5-1; D is perhaps TRBD2 (5 bases). Germline CDR1 is SGHRS and CDR2 is YFSETQ. The CDR3 extends over 14 amino acids. With 2 bases removed from V and 9 bases from J, the gap between germline ends came to 15 bases. CDR3 in DNA: TGCGCCAGCAGCTTAGGCGTGAGGGCTGGTGAGCAGTTCTTC. Its protein product is CASSLGVRAGEQFF.

This clonotype was seen more than once but under ten times. The chain joins TRBV7-2 to TRBJ2-1; 8 nucleotides match TRBD2. Germline CDR1 reads SGHTA; CDR2 reads FQGNSA. This CDR3 region has 14 residues. Trimming took 2 bases from V and 7 from J; bases not matched to a gene: 4. CDR3: CASSLNGRGNEQFF. CDR3 in DNA: TGTGCCAGCAGCTTAAACGGGAGGGGAAATGAGCAGTTCTTC.

This chain links TRBV20-1 with TRBJ1-2; D gene ambiguous. The CDR3 has 11 residues. V dropped 3 bases and J dropped 6 bases, with 8 bases sitting between them. Germline CDR1 and CDR2: DFQATT and SNEGSKA (reference sequence). Written as DNA, the CDR3 is TGCAGTGCTAGTCAGAGTGATGGCTACACCTTC. This gives the protein CSASQSDGYTF.

The chain uses TRBV15 and TRBJ1-2; D ambiguous. CDR1 is LNHNV, CDR2 YYDKDF, per germline (reference sequence). The CDR3 totals 13 residues. Trimming left V 0 bases short and J 8 bases short, with 10 bases between. The CDR3 is CATSRDLFRGYTF. CDR3 nucleotide sequence: TGTGCCACCAGCAGAGATCTTTTTAGGGGCTACACCTTC.

This clonotype was seen many times. The CDR3 loop is CASRYGGPDEQFF. CDR3 DNA sequence: TGTGCCAGCAGGTACGGTGGGCCAGATGAGCAGTTCTTC. The rearrangement links TRBV12-3 or TRBV12-4 to TRBJ2-1; unclear D gene. V lost 6 bases and J 8 bases, leaving 14 bases between the germline ends. The CDR3 runs to 13 residues.

This clonotype was seen at least ten times. This chain links TRBV20-1 with TRBJ2-2; 8 positions match TRBD1. Germline loops: CDR1 DFQATT, CDR2 SNEGSKA (reference sequence). CDR3 length: 16 amino acids. V gave up 4 bases and J gave up 3 bases; unmatched junction bases: 10. The CDR3 region is CSATLTGQEYTGELFF. The DNA of the CDR3 is TGCAGTGCTACCCTCACGGGACAGGAGTACACCGGGGAGCTGTTTTTT.

In its sample, this clonotype was seen a few times. This chain connects TRBV29-1 to TRBJ1-5; possibly TRBD1 for D (6 bases). This CDR3 is built from 12 residues. Germline assignment: CDR1 SQVTM and CDR2 ANQGSEA. CDR3 in DNA: TGCAGTGCAGGGGACGGCAATCAGCCCCAGCATTTT. As protein: CSAGDGNQPQHF.

The table lists this clonotype with many counts. V and J are TRBV5-1 and TRBJ2-2; the D is unclear. This CDR3 region has 15 residues. V lost 4 bases to trimming and J lost 7 bases, with 17 bases between them. The germline gives CDR1 SGHRS, CDR2 YFSETQ. CDR3 sequence reads: CASSTQWPANGELFF. CDR3 in DNA: TGCGCCAGCAGCACCCAATGGCCCGCAAACGGGGAGCTGTTTTTT.

The rearrangement joins TRBV20-1 to TRBJ1-2, with D unresolved. V was pared by 0 bases and J by 0 bases, with 5 bases between. CDR1 and CDR2 from the germline V gene are DFQATT and SNEGSKA (reference sequence). This CDR3 spans 13 amino acids. In DNA, the CDR3 is TGCAGTGCTAGAGAAATGTCTAACTATGGCTACACCTTC. Translating it yields CSAREMSNYGYTF.

This clonotype was recorded many times. The rearrangement joins TRBV20-1 to TRBJ2-7, with 12 bases aligning to TRBD2. Germline V gene sequence: CDR1 DFQATT, CDR2 SNEGSKA (reference sequence). With V trimmed by 4 bases and J by 4 bases, 5 bases remained unmatched. The CDR3 spans 14 residues. The CDR3, as DNA: TGCAGTGCTACCAAGACTAGCGGGAGTTACGAGCAGTACTTC. The encoded protein is CSATKTSGSYEQYF.

This chain joins TRBV7-9 and TRBJ2-3; possible D gene TRBD2, 5 bases. Trimming took off 5 bases at V and 13 bases at J, with 7 bases between the two ends. CDR1 and CDR2 (germline): SEHNR, FQNEAQ (reference sequence). This CDR3 is built from 9 residues. DNA for the CDR3: TGTGCCAGCAGCATGCGGGAGTATTTT. It specifies CASSMREYF.

This chain uses TRBV11-2 with TRBJ2-5; 14 bases are shared with TRBD2. CDR3 size: 19 residues. Germline V CDR1 and CDR2: SGHAT, FQNNGV. V shed 6 bases and J 7 bases; nucleotides not matched to a gene: 19. The CDR3 sequence is CASSPAGLAGGFQFGTQYF. The CDR3 bases are TGTGCCAGCAGTCCAGCCGGACTAGCGGGAGGATTCCAATTTGGGACCCAGTACTTC.

This clonotype was recorded at least ten times. The chain is built from TRBV12-3 or TRBV12-4 and TRBJ1-5; the D gene is possibly TRBD1 (5 bases). V gave up 7 bases and J gave up 7 bases, with 14 bases separating them. This CDR3 has 13 amino acids. CDR3 in amino acids: CASTRTAGQPQHF. CDR3 bases: TGTGCCAGCACCCGCACAGCAGGGCAGCCCCAGCATTTT.

This clonotype has a count of ten or more. V and J are TRBV5-1 and TRBJ2-1; 12 bases line up with TRBD2. Germline CDR1 is SGHRS and CDR2 is YFSETQ. J gave up 0 bases and V 1 base, and 2 bases lay outside the gene matches. The CDR3 contains 17 residues. The CDR3 reads CASSLLTSGSSYNEQFF. The DNA of the CDR3 is TGCGCCAGCAGCTTGTTGACTAGCGGGAGCTCCTACAATGAGCAGTTCTTC.

This clonotype has a count of ten or more. The chain is built from TRBV5-5 and TRBJ2-7; no definite D call. V was trimmed by 4 bases and J by 7 bases, leaving 9 bases between them. CDR1 SGHKS and CDR2 YYEKEE come from the germline V gene (reference sequence). The CDR3 extends over 11 amino acids. CDR3 residues: CASSLGQEQYF. CDR3 DNA sequence: TGTGCCAGCAGCCTAGGCCAAGAGCAGTACTTC.